The source of this T cell receptor beta chain is a study of monozygotic twins with inflammatory bowel disease. Study-wide findings and caveats: There were differing immunosuppressive treatments, which may have added variability to patient repertoires. Fewer clonotypes were shared with others by IBD patients than by healthy twins, especially with disease activity. Support was lacking for any single strong IBD-associated signal or clonotype.

TCRdb reprocessed the 5' RACE reads; each CDR3 protein has one entry and no DNA is given. The sample data list about 380,000 distinct CDR3 sequences. On this clonotype itself: Its matching antigen is unknown.

The CDR3 spans 14 residues. The V gene's germline CDR1 is SGHRS and CDR2 YFSETQ. From whole blood, total RNA was isolated without any sorting of T cells. This clonotype was obtained from a human donor with ulcerative colitis or Crohn's disease, or a healthy co-twin of an affected twin (not recorded which). The chain uses TRBV5-1 and TRBJ1-1; without DNA, the TCRdb call of TRBD1 cannot be checked. The sample taken for sequencing was blood. CDR3 sequence: CASSLVGENTEAFF.